Listed below are T cell receptor beta chains from one sample, sequenced in a study of T cell repertoires in MIS-A myocarditis. Produced via immunoSEQ multiplex PCR; TCRdb's table is partial and in-frame only. The table shows approximately 7,200 clones, with just under 80% occurring only once. The sequencing sample was made of right inferior lung lobe tissue obtained at autopsy. Receptors were obtained from a man younger than 30 with fulminant myocarditis from multisystem inflammatory syndrome in adults (MIS-A) after COVID-19. Each CDR3 is given with its conserved first and last residue. D genes are given only for firm matches.

v_gene	d_gene	j_gene	CDR3aa
TRBV6-2/TRBV6-3	NA	TRBJ2-1	CASSSRDARSYNEQFF
TRBV6-5	NA	NA	CASSSTGRGNTIYF
TRBV7-9	NA	TRBJ2-3	CASSLIGASRDTQYF
TRBV2	NA	TRBJ1-6	CASSPDSYNSPLHF
TRBV10-2	TRBD2	TRBJ2-5	CASSEPSGPQETQYF
TRBV19	NA	TRBJ2-1	CASSKRRDYNEQFF
TRBV5-4	NA	TRBJ1-2	CASSLSAIGGYGYTF
TRBV5-5	NA	TRBJ1-6	CASSGNRDGNSYNSPLHF
TRBV6-2/TRBV6-3	NA	TRBJ1-5	CASSPPRVLSNQPQHF
TRBV19	NA	TRBJ2-2	CASSNPNTGELFF
TRBV25-1	TRBD2	TRBJ2-5	CASSEPGREETQYF
TRBV28	NA	TRBJ2-2	CASTLLTRDGELFF
TRBV9	TRBD2	TRBJ2-7	CASSGRGNNYEQYF
TRBV27	NA	TRBJ1-2	CASSSIRQHGYTF
TRBV21-1	NA	TRBJ2-1	CASSNRTSGRAFNEQFF
TRBV9	NA	TRBJ1-1	CASSPMGGNTEAFF
TRBV19	NA	TRBJ1-5	CASTKWVQYSNQPQHF